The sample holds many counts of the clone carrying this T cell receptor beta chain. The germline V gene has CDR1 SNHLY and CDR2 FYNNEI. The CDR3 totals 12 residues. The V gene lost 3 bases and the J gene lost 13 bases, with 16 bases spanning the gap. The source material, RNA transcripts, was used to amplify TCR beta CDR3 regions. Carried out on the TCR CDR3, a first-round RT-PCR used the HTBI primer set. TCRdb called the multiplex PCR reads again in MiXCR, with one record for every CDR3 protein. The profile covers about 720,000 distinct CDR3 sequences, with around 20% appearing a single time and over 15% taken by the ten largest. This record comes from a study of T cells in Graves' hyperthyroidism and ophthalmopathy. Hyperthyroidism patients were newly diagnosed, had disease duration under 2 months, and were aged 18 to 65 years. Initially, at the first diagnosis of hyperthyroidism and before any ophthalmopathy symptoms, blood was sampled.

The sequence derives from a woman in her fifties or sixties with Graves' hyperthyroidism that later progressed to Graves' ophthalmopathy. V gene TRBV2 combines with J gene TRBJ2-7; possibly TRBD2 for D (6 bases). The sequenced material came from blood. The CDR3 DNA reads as TGTGCCAGCAGTGAGGGGTTCGGAGGGAGATACTTC. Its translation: CASSEGFGGRYF.